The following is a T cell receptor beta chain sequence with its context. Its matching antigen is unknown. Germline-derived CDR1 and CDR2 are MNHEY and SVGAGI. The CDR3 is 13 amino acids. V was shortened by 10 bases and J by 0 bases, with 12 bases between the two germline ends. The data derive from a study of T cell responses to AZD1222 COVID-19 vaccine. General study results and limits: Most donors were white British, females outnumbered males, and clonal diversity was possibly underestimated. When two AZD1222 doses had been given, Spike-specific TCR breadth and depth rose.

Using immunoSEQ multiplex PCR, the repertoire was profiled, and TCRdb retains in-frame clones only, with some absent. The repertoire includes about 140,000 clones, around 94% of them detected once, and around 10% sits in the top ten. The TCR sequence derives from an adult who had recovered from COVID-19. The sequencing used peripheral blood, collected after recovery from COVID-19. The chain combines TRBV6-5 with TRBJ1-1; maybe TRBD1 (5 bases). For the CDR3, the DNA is TGTGCCACAGGGACCACCGTGAACACTGAAGCTTTCTTT. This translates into CATGTTVNTEAFF.